This T cell receptor beta chain emerged from a study of shared clonotypes between healthy human individuals (dated by TCRdb to 2020 to 2021). General notes on the study: The cohort included three men and a couple of women between 18 and 49 years of age. For each donor, CD4 naive and CD4 memory were each given three plates, CD8 naive was given two plates, and CD8 memory was given one plate. To estimate repertoire size and how much clonotypes are shared between individuals, the study performed deep sequencing of blood TCR repertoires from a few healthy adults. To increase sequencing depth and limit assay-specific biases, different laboratories used diverse techniques to prepare libraries and sequence TCR repertoires. Per donor, leukapheresis produced somewhere between about 0.94 and 9 billion PBMCs.

Using the deep immunoSEQ assay, TCR CDR3 regions were amplified from genomic DNA by multiplex PCR. Extracted genomic DNA from each cell subset was spread evenly across all wells of several immunoSEQ 96-well plates, with each plate serving as a replicate. For sorted subsets, about 200 ng genomic DNA, equal to 30,000 to 35,000 T cell genomes, was loaded into each replicate PCR. The purified libraries were quantified using a Qubit 3.0 fluorometer, sized with a Bioanalyzer 2100, and then quantified again using the KAPA Library Quantification kit. A separate single-read 150-cycle Illumina NextSeq 550 flow cell was used to sequence each immunoSEQ 96-well plate. As for the original processing: Because the immunoSEQ output included only junctional sequences and no quality scores, the filtering could not be the same as the filtering used for full-length reads. Sequences were annotated with PyIR, a Python wrapper for IgBLAST v1.9, and V/J genes and CDR3 were assigned using IMGT germline references. Any read was removed if the V/J assignment was weak (E-value above 1e-6), the CDR3 was missing, or the read contained stop codons, out-of-frame junctions, or ambiguous translated residues. A V3J clonotype was defined by an identical inferred V gene, J gene, and CDR3 amino acid sequence. Percentage overlap between repertoires was computed as shared unique clonotypes divided by the size of the smaller repertoire. RTK rarefaction, the Chao1 estimator, and Recon v2.1 estimates of unobserved clonotypes were used to assess repertoire richness. Generation probabilities for all TCRbeta clonotypes obtained by the gDNA method from a few donors were computed using OLGA. As stored in TCRdb, this immuneACCESS dataset retains in-frame rearrangements with V and J assigned. A fraction of the clones does not appear; measured against another copy, unresolved V genes explain less than half of the discrepancy, and the remainder lacks a known reason. Clonal size and the V and J genes are those of that table, whereas D and trimming came from the DNA. The table for this sample lists some 2.4 million clones; over 85% of them were counted only once. Clones ranked in the top ten supply approximately 0.37% of the sample.

General findings and caveats noted by the study authors: The small number of donors limited the genetic and exposure-history diversity represented. Incomplete sequencing was indicated by rarefaction of sorted-subset datasets, despite the large sequencing depth. Pairwise subsampling indicated that sequencing depth was expected to affect the degree of clonotype sharing among donors. Compared with non-shared clonotypes, the clonotypes found in all four sorted-subset donors had higher generation probabilities. Sharing across four donors was observed for roughly 5.4% of naive CD4, 3% to 4% of naive CD8, over 2% of memory CD4, and approximately 0.41% of memory CD8 clonotypes. Sampling was limited to blood, and TCR repertoires in tissue likely differ from TCR repertoires in blood. Estimated clonotype richness was generally larger for naive than for memory subsets.

As concerns this clone: Its antigen remains unidentified. Qualities for individual bases were not recorded, and no much larger clone is one base off.

Healthy HIV-negative adults with no recently reported acute infections or vaccinations were included as donors. Only Caucasian adults living in Nashville, Tennessee, USA were represented among the donors. CD4+ T cells were enriched by magnetic negative selection, after which naive cells were positively selected on CD45RA and the negative fraction was taken as the memory subset. After blood collection by leukapheresis, PBMCs were isolated using Ficoll-Histopaque density gradient centrifugation and then cryopreserved in the vapor phase of liquid nitrogen. Purity and quantity of every magnetically sorted T cell population were checked by analytical flow cytometry. Genomic DNA was isolated from each sorted fraction and quantified by UV absorbance on a Nanodrop 2000c. The CDR3 starts with the cysteine, ends with the phenylalanine, and has 13 residues. Only the CDR3 region is kept as DNA, spanning 39 bases read in frame from base 1. The junction shows trimming of 5 bases on V and 7 bases on J, and the gene matches do not reach 3 bases of it. The germline V gene encodes CDR1 SGHTA and CDR2 FQGTGA.

This clonotype was obtained from a man in his late teens or twenties in good health. Some clones in this sample may be carry-over from other donors' samples. The sequence joins TRBV7-3 to TRBJ2-2, and TRBD1 matches 8 of the central bases. Sample: naive CD4+ T cells from PBMCs. This sample's cell subset or site label indicates: CD45RA+ positively selected. The CDR3 in this case is CASSGQGVGELFF. The DNA reads TGTGCCAGCAGCGGACAGGGTGTCGGGGAGCTGTTTTTT.